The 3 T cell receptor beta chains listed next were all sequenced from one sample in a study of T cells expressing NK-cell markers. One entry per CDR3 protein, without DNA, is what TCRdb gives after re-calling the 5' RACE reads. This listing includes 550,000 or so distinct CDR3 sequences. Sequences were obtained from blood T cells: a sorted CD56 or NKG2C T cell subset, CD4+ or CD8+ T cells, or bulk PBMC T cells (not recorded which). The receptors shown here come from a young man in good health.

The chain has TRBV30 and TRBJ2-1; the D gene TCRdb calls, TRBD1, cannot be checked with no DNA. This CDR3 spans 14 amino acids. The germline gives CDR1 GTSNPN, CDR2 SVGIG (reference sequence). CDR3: CAWSRGGVYNEQFF.

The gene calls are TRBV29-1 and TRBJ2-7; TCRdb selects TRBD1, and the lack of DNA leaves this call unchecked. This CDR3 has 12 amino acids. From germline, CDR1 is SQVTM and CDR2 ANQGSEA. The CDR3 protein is CSARGRYYEQYF.

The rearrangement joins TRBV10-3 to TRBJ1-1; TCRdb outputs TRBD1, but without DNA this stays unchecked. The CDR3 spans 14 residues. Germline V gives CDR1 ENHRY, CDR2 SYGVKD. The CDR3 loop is CAISSPGGNTEAFF.